One sample yielded the 27 T cell receptor beta chains listed below, sequenced in a study of T cell clones after liver transplantation. Using immunoSEQ multiplex PCR, the repertoire was profiled, and TCRdb retains in-frame clones only, with some absent. The sample lists under 55,000 clones; 85% to 90% were seen once. The sequences come from CD8+ T cells from blood, collected 12 months after liver transplant. These receptors were collected from a human patient who received a liver transplant. The T cells may partly be graft donor cells.

This clone rates as medium-sized. The rearrangement links TRBV7-9 to TRBJ1-4, with D perhaps TRBD1 (5 bases). Germline values: CDR1 SEHNR, CDR2 FQNEAQ (reference sequence). This CDR3 is built from 17 residues. With 4 bases removed from V and 2 bases from J, the gap between germline ends came to 17 bases. The chain's CDR3 is CASSSRAQPGTNEKLFF. CDR3 coding DNA: TGTGCCAGCAGCTCGCGGGCCCAGCCAGGGACTAATGAAAAACTGTTTTTT.

A single count supports this clone. The genes are TRBV30 and TRBJ2-3; D is possibly TRBD1 or TRBD2 (5 bases each). V lost 3 bases and J lost 3, with 16 bases in between. This CDR3 region has 15 residues. Germline V CDR1 and CDR2: GTSNPN, SVGIG (reference sequence). This chain's CDR3 is CAWRDTSQWTDTQYF. The CDR3 coding sequence is TGTGCCTGGAGGGACACTAGTCAGTGGACAGATACGCAGTATTTT.

The genes are TRBV28 and TRBJ2-1; the match to TRBD1 covers 8 bases. This CDR3 contains 16 residues. With 4 bases clipped from V and 2 bases from J, the junction kept 7 bases outside the gene matches. CDR1 and CDR2 from the germline V gene are MDHEN and SYDVKM. For the CDR3, the DNA is TGTGCCAGCAGTTCCCGGACAGGGAACCCCTACAATGAGCAGTTCTTC. It specifies CASSSRTGNPYNEQFF.

The chain carries TRBV4-1 and TRBJ1-3; weak D call: TRBD1 (5 bases). In germline, CDR1 is MGHRA, CDR2 YSYEKL. This CDR3 is 15 amino acids long. Trimming removed 0 bases from V and 2 bases from J, with 8 bases in between. CDR3 in amino acids: CASSQDLGAGNTIYF. The CDR3 nucleotides are TGCGCCAGCAGCCAAGATCTGGGGGCTGGAAACACCATATATTTT.

This chain uses TRBV9 with TRBJ1-2; D is unclear. CDR3 length: 12 amino acids. Germline CDR1 and CDR2: SGDLS and YYNGEE. V was trimmed by 2 bases and J by 6 bases, leaving 8 bases between them. CDR3 region: CASSVGIDGYTF. CDR3 DNA: TGTGCCAGCAGCGTGGGGATTGATGGCTACACCTTC.

The V gene is TRBV9, the J gene TRBJ2-1, with 8 bases matching TRBD1. In germline, CDR1 is SGDLS, CDR2 YYNGEE. V lost 1 base and J lost 9; bases outside the gene matches: 12. There are 16 residues in the CDR3. CDR3 sequence (DNA): TGTGCCAGCAGCGTAAGGGGGCAGGGGGCAAGTGTTGAGCAGTTCTTC. Amino acid sequence: CASSVRGQGASVEQFF.

This clone was seen a few times. V is TRBV11-2 and J is TRBJ2-1, with 11 positions matching TRBD2. The CDR3 totals 18 residues. The germline V gene encodes CDR1 SGHAT and CDR2 FQNNGV. Trimming removed 6 bases from V and 8 bases from J; junction bases left unmatched: 18. The CDR3 nucleotides read TGTGCCAGCAGACTCAAGACTAGCGGGACCTCCTATAGGGATGAGCAGTTCTTC. Translating it yields CASRLKTSGTSYRDEQFF.

The chain is built from TRBV27 and TRBJ2-5; 11 bases are shared with TRBD1. CDR1 and CDR2 from the germline V gene are MNHEY and SMNVEV (reference sequence). The CDR3 sequence is 15 residues long. With 0 bases clipped from V and 4 bases from J, the junction kept 1 base outside the gene matches. The CDR3 loop is CASSLSGQGGETQYF. In DNA form, the CDR3 reads TGTGCCAGCAGTTTATCGGGACAGGGGGGAGAGACCCAGTACTTC.

This rearrangement joins TRBV27 to TRBJ2-1; TRBD2 aligns across 14 bases. The germline CDR1 and CDR2 sequences are MNHEY and SMNVEV (reference sequence). After removal of 4 bases from V and 10 bases from J, the junction contained 12 bases not matched to a gene. This CDR3 region has 17 residues. As DNA, the CDR3 is TGTGCCAGCAGTTCCCCCTCGGGACTAGCGGGAGTCGGGGAGCAGTTCTTC. Translated: CASSSPSGLAGVGEQFF.

The J gene is TRBJ1-1, the V gene TRBV28, with TRBD1 as a possible D gene (5 bases). Germline V gene lookup returns CDR1 MDHEN and CDR2 SYDVKM. The CDR3 consists of 15 residues. V was cut by 2 bases and J by 5 bases, with 15 bases left in between. CDR3 sequence (DNA): TGTGCCAGCAGTTTACCCCAGGGACGGTTTACTGAAGCTTTCTTT. Translated: CASSLPQGRFTEAFF. Full variable domain (rest looked up from reference TRBV28 and TRBJ1-1): DVKVTQSSRYLVKRTGEKVFLECVQDMDHENMFWYRQDPGLGLRLIYFSYDVKMKEKGDIPEGYSVSREKKERFSLILESASTNQTSMYLCASSLPQGRFTEAFFGQGTRLTVV.

This clone was found once. The rearrangement joins TRBV29-1 to TRBJ2-1; D not resolved. The V and J ends lost 6 bases and 0 bases respectively, with 12 bases between them. The CDR3 has 14 amino acids. Per germline, CDR1 SQVTM and CDR2 ANQGSEA. The CDR3 reads CSVDTPSSYNEQFF. CDR3 nucleotides: TGCAGCGTCGATACTCCCAGCTCCTACAATGAGCAGTTCTTC.

V gene TRBV19 combines with J gene TRBJ1-5, with 9 bases identical to TRBD1. CDR3 size: 15 residues. Germline CDR1 and CDR2: LNHDA and SQIVND (reference sequence). J was trimmed by 5 bases and V by 3 bases; bases with no gene match: 5. The CDR3: CASSMGQGAYQPQHF. The CDR3 region has the DNA TGTGCCAGTAGTATGGGACAGGGTGCTTATCAGCCCCAGCATTTT. Full variable domain (outside the CDR3, taken from reference TRBV19 and TRBJ1-5): DGGITQSPKYLFRKEGQNVTLSCEQNLNHDAMYWYRQDPGQGLRLIYYSQIVNDFQKGDIAEGYSVSREKKESFPLTVTSAQKNPTAFYLCASSMGQGAYQPQHFGDGTRLSIL.

The J gene is TRBJ1-1, the V gene TRBV10-3; D remains unclear. Per germline, CDR1 ENHRY and CDR2 SYGVKD. This CDR3 region has 12 residues. Deletions cut 10 bases from V and 5 bases from J, with 14 bases between. CDR3 protein: CASTGLETEAFF. CDR3 DNA: TGTGCCAGTACCGGGTTGGAAACTGAAGCTTTCTTT.

The chain carries TRBV28 and TRBJ2-7; TRBD2 might be the D (6 bases). The CDR3 is made up of 14 amino acids. Germline CDR1 MDHEN, CDR2 SYDVKM. Trimming removed 3 bases from V and 4 bases from J, with 13 bases in between. This chain's CDR3 is CASSFPGTGYEQYF. CDR3 nucleotide sequence: TGTGCCAGCAGTTTCCCCGGGACTGGTTACGAGCAGTACTTC.

The chain recombines TRBV7-9 with TRBJ1-2; tentative D call: TRBD1 (5 bases). This CDR3 has 14 residues. V was trimmed by 7 bases and J by 3 bases, leaving 15 bases between them. Germline CDR1 SEHNR, CDR2 FQNEAQ (reference sequence). The CDR3 DNA sequence: TGTGCCAGCAAGAGGTCAGGGCTAGACTATGGCTACACCTTC. It encodes CASKRSGLDYGYTF. The whole variable domain, filled in from reference TRBV7-9 and TRBJ1-2, reads DTGVSQNPRHKITKRGQNVTFRCDPISEHNRLYWYRQTLGQGPEFLTYFQNEAQLEKSRLLSDRFSAERPKGSFSTLEIQRTEQGDSAMYLCASKRSGLDYGYTFGSGTRLTVV.

This sequence joins TRBV19 and TRBJ2-7, with 14 nucleotides matching TRBD2. Trimming removed 3 bases from V and 4 bases from J; junction bases left unmatched: 2. The CDR3 has 15 amino acids. Germline-derived CDR1 and CDR2 are LNHDA and SQIVND (reference sequence). CDR3 sequence (DNA): TGTGCCAGTAGTATCGGGACTAGCGGGGGATACGAGCAGTACTTC. Residues: CASSIGTSGGYEQYF.

The rearrangement links TRBV19 to TRBJ1-1, with D possibly matching TRBD1 (6 bases). The CDR3 extends over 12 amino acids. The ends were cut back, 6 bases at V and 11 bases at J, with 16 bases in the middle. Per germline, CDR1 LNHDA and CDR2 SQIVND (reference sequence). CDR3 DNA sequence: TGTGCCAGTAGGATGGGGGCCGAGGGGGCTTTCTTT. It is translated as CASRMGAEGAFF.

This chain connects TRBV4-3 to TRBJ2-2; D call uncertain. The CDR3 is 13 residues long. The V end was cut by 5 bases, the J end by 1 base, with 5 bases between. Germline V gene sequence: CDR1 LGHNA, CDR2 YSLEER. The CDR3 here is CASSWGNTGELFF. The CDR3, as DNA: TGCGCCAGCAGCTGGGGGAACACCGGGGAGCTGTTTTTT.

The chain has TRBV29-1 and TRBJ2-4, with 7 bases fitting TRBD1. This CDR3 spans 15 amino acids. J was trimmed by 1 base and V by 7 bases; bases with no gene match: 10. Per germline, CDR1 SQVTM and CDR2 ANQGSEA. Written as DNA, the CDR3 is TGCAGCGGAACGGACAGGATTTGGGCCAAAAACATTCAGTACTTC. Its translation: CSGTDRIWAKNIQYF.

The chain employs TRBV5-5 and TRBJ2-3, with D uncertain. V was pared by 0 bases and J by 6 bases, with 5 bases between. Per germline, CDR1 SGHKS and CDR2 YYEKEE (reference sequence). The length of the CDR3 is 12 residues. The CDR3 DNA follows: TGTGCCAGCAGCTTGGCCGTTGATACGCAGTATTTT. Amino acids: CASSLAVDTQYF.

The chain recombines TRBV30 with TRBJ1-3; 8 bases agree with TRBD1. Per the germline V gene, CDR1 is GTSNPN and CDR2 is SVGIG (reference sequence). V shed 2 bases and J 1 base; nucleotides not matched to a gene: 7. This CDR3 comprises 16 residues. The DNA for the CDR3 is TGTGCCTGGAGTCCCGGGACAGGCCTTTCTGGAAACACCATATATTTT. It translates to CAWSPGTGLSGNTIYF.

The J gene is TRBJ1-1, the V gene TRBV7-2; no clear D gene. The V end was cut by 6 bases, the J end by 0 bases, with 20 bases between. Germline CDR1 and CDR2: SGHTA and FQGNSA. This CDR3 contains 17 residues. The CDR3: CASSSHVLYGLNTEAFF. Here the CDR3 DNA reads TGTGCCAGCAGTTCCCACGTCCTGTACGGCCTGAACACTGAAGCTTTCTTT.

The J gene is TRBJ2-7, the V gene TRBV19; D may correspond to TRBD1 or TRBD2 (5 bases each). CDR1 is LNHDA and CDR2 is SQIVND in the germline V gene (reference sequence). This CDR3 has 15 amino acids. The V end lost 6 bases, the J end lost 2 bases, and 17 bases lay between the germline ends. DNA of the CDR3: TGTGCCAGTAGCCCGGGGCCCCCTGGGCCCTACGAGCAGTACTTC. It translates to CASSPGPPGPYEQYF. The whole variable domain, filled in from reference TRBV19 and TRBJ2-7, reads DGGITQSPKYLFRKEGQNVTLSCEQNLNHDAMYWYRQDPGQGLRLIYYSQIVNDFQKGDIAEGYSVSREKKESFPLTVTSAQKNPTAFYLCASSPGPPGPYEQYFGPGTRLTVT.

The V call is TRBV28, the J call TRBJ2-7; maybe TRBD2 (6 bases). Deletions cut 6 bases from V and 1 base from J, with 13 bases between. Germline CDR1 MDHEN, CDR2 SYDVKM. This CDR3 contains 14 residues. CDR3 nucleotides: TGTGCCAGCAGAGAGACGGGACTGTCCTACGAGCAGTACTTC. Encoded protein: CASRETGLSYEQYF.

The chain couples TRBV27 to TRBJ2-7, with 9 nucleotides matching TRBD2. Germline CDR1 is MNHEY and CDR2 is SMNVEV (reference sequence). The CDR3 loop spans 15 amino acids. The ends lost 2 bases at V and 5 bases at J; junction bases unmatched: 7. CDR3 region: CASSLLAGRNNEQYF. For the CDR3, the DNA is TGTGCCAGCAGTTTACTAGCGGGAAGAAATAACGAGCAGTACTTC.

This clone was seen a single time. The V call is TRBV29-1, the J call TRBJ2-5; TRBD2 agrees at 8 bases. V was pared by 7 bases and J by 9 bases, with 10 bases of the junction left unmatched. Germline V gene data show CDR1 as SQVTM and CDR2 as ANQGSEA. This CDR3 is built from 12 residues. The CDR3 here is CSAVGTSGAQYF. CDR3 nucleotides: TGCAGCGCGGTCGGGACTAGTGGGGCCCAGTACTTC.

This chain links TRBV28 with TRBJ1-4; TRBD1 agrees at 8 bases. Germline V gene sequence: CDR1 MDHEN, CDR2 SYDVKM. The length of the CDR3 is 16 residues. Trimming cost V 2 bases and J 7 bases; bases outside gene matches: 9. In DNA form, the CDR3 reads TGTGCCAGCAGTTTAACGGTCGGACAGGGCGGTGAAAAACTGTTTTTT. This codes for CASSLTVGQGGEKLFF.